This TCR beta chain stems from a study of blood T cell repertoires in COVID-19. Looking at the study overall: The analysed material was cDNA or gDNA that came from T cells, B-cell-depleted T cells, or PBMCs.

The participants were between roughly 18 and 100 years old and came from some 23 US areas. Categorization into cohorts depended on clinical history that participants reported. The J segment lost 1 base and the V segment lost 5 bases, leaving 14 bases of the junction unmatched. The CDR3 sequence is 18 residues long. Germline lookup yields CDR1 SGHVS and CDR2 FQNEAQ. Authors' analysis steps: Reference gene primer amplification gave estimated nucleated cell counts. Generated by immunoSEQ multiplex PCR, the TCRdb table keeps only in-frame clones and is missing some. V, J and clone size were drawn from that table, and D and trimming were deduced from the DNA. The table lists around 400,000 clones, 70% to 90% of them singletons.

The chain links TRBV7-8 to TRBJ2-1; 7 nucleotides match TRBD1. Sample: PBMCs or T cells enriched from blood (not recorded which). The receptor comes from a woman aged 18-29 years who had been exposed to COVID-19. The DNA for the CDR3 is TGTGCCAGCAGCGGCCCCAAGACAGGGAAGAGATCCTACAATGAGCAGTTCTTC. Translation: CASSGPKTGKRSYNEQFF.